Shown below are 17 T cell receptor beta chains from a single sample sequenced in a study of T cell responses to AZD1222 COVID-19 vaccine. The protocol was immunoSEQ multiplex PCR, while the TCRdb copy is restricted to in-frame clones and leaves out a portion. The sample gives some 95,000 clones, about 90% of which show up once; roughly 2.8% is in the top ten. Sequenced here: peripheral blood, sampled on day 0 of MenACWY control vaccination. Receptor source: an adult in good health.

This clone occurred once. The V gene is TRBV5-6, the J gene TRBJ1-4; the D is unclear. The CDR3 is 16 amino acids. Germline V CDR1 and CDR2: SGHDT, YYEEEE. V shed 4 bases and J shed 0 bases, with 13 bases lying between them. The CDR3 loop reads CASSMGSAATNEKLFF. The CDR3 DNA is TGTGCCAGCAGCATGGGGTCCGCCGCAACTAATGAAAAACTGTTTTTT.

V gene TRBV4-1 combines with J gene TRBJ2-7; D possibly corresponds to TRBD1 (6 bases). Trimming stripped 2 bases from V and 4 bases from J, with 9 bases between. CDR3 size: 13 residues. Germline CDR1 reads MGHRA; CDR2 reads YSYEKL. In nucleotides, the CDR3 is TGCGCCAGCAGCCAACAACAGGGTTACGAGCAGTACTTC. Encoded protein: CASSQQQGYEQYF.

The rearrangement links TRBV7-8 to TRBJ1-1; tentative D call: TRBD1 (5 bases). The germline V gene encodes CDR1 SGHVS and CDR2 FQNEAQ. V was shortened by 5 bases and J by 0 bases, with 13 bases between the two germline ends. The CDR3 length is 15 residues. CDR3 protein: CASSAGTNMNTEAFF. The CDR3 nucleotides read TGTGCCAGCAGCGCCGGGACTAACATGAACACTGAAGCTTTCTTT.

V is TRBV24-1 and J is TRBJ2-5; 7 positions match TRBD2. The CDR3 consists of 15 residues. Per the germline V gene, CDR1 is KGHDR and CDR2 is SFDVKD. J was trimmed by 2 bases and V by 5 bases; bases with no gene match: 7. In DNA, the CDR3 is TGTGCCACCAGTGCTGGCTCGGGAGGACAAGAGACCCAGTACTTC. As protein: CATSAGSGGQETQYF.

The V gene is TRBV7-9, the J gene TRBJ2-1, with D maybe TRBD1 (7 bases). The V end was cut by 0 bases, the J end by 16 bases, with 16 bases between. The germline V gene encodes CDR1 SEHNR and CDR2 FQNEAQ (reference sequence). This CDR3 is 13 amino acids long. This chain's CDR3 is CASSLAVEGASFF. The DNA for the CDR3 is TGTGCCAGCAGCTTAGCGGTGGAGGGGGCCTCATTCTTC.

The J gene is TRBJ2-7, the V gene TRBV30; D ambiguous. Germline V gene sequence: CDR1 GTSNPN, CDR2 SVGIG (reference sequence). The CDR3 spans 13 residues. Deletions cut 0 bases from V and 0 bases from J, with 6 bases between. The CDR3 here is CAWSVDTSYEQYF. DNA for the CDR3: TGTGCCTGGAGTGTAGACACCTCCTACGAGCAGTACTTC.

V and J are TRBV6-1 and TRBJ1-2; D uncertain. Trimming removed 3 bases at V and 4 bases at J, with 6 bases between. The germline V gene encodes CDR1 MNHNS and CDR2 SASEGT. CDR3 size: 12 residues. DNA of the CDR3: TGTGCCAGCAGTGAGGTACCCTATGGCTACACCTTC. Protein product: CASSEVPYGYTF.

The V gene is TRBV6-6, the J gene TRBJ1-6, with TRBD1 matching over 7 bases. The V gene end was trimmed by 6 bases and the J gene end by 0 bases; junction bases not matched to a gene: 11. Germline V gene sequence: CDR1 MNHNY, CDR2 SVGAGI (reference sequence). CDR3 size: 18 residues. CDR3 coding DNA: TGTGCCAGCAGCCGAAACCCGGGACAGCCCTCCTATAATTCACCCCTCCACTTT. It codes for CASSRNPGQPSYNSPLHF.

The chain links TRBV10-3 to TRBJ2-1; TRBD2 matches 7 bases. This CDR3 is built from 16 residues. CDR1 is ENHRY, CDR2 SYGVKD, per germline. The trim removed 0 bases at V and 5 bases at J, leaving 7 bases unmatched. DNA of the CDR3: TGTGCCATCAGTGAGTCGCTCGCGGGGGTCGACAATGAGCAGTTCTTC. Its translation is CAISESLAGVDNEQFF.

This clone came up once. The rearrangement joins TRBV4-3 to TRBJ2-7; D gene ambiguous. The CDR3 extends over 15 amino acids. V was cut by 0 bases and J by 3 bases, with 12 bases left in between. Germline V gene sequence: CDR1 LGHNA, CDR2 YSLEER. CDR3 protein: CASSQDKNGVYEQYF. DNA of the CDR3: TGCGCCAGCAGCCAAGATAAGAACGGAGTCTACGAGCAGTACTTC.

The genes are TRBV11-3 and TRBJ1-2, with 7 bases aligning to TRBD1. The V segment lost 1 base and the J segment 0 bases; nucleotides outside the gene matches: 11. CDR3 size: 18 residues. CDR1 SGHNT and CDR2 YENEEA come from the germline V gene. The CDR3 region is CASSLGARDSRANYGYTF. As DNA, the CDR3 is TGTGCCAGCAGCTTAGGGGCCCGGGACAGTCGAGCTAACTATGGCTACACCTTC.

The rearrangement uses TRBV19 and TRBJ1-1; D is possibly TRBD1 (5 bases). CDR1 LNHDA and CDR2 SQIVND come from the germline V gene (reference sequence). The length of the CDR3 is 13 residues. Between the trimmed V and J ends, which lost 4 bases and 11 bases, there was a span of 17 bases. The CDR3 loop reads CASSTGPPFGAFF. The CDR3 DNA reads as TGTGCCAGTAGTACGGGACCTCCCTTCGGGGCTTTCTTT. Full variable domain (remainder filled in from reference TRBV19 and TRBJ1-1): DGGITQSPKYLFRKEGQNVTLSCEQNLNHDAMYWYRQDPGQGLRLIYYSQIVNDFQKGDIAEGYSVSREKKESFPLTVTSAQKNPTAFYLCASSTGPPFGAFFGQGTRLTVV.

The chain couples TRBV10-3 to TRBJ1-2; possible D gene TRBD1, 5 bases. Germline V gene sequence: CDR1 ENHRY, CDR2 SYGVKD. This CDR3 is 12 amino acids long. Trimming shortened V by 3 bases and J by 4 bases, and 6 bases separated the two germline ends. CDR3 sequence (DNA): TGTGCCATCAGTGATGGGGGCTATGGCTACACCTTC. Its protein product is CAISDGGYGYTF.

The chain links TRBV2 to TRBJ2-3; no definite D call. Trimming shortened V by 7 bases and J by 4 bases, and 6 bases separated the two germline ends. From germline, CDR1 is SNHLY and CDR2 FYNNEI. The CDR3 totals 11 residues. CDR3 sequence (DNA): TGTGCCAGCAACCAAGCAGATACGCAGTATTTT. Translation gives CASNQADTQYF.

The genes are TRBV7-9 and TRBJ2-6; no definite D call. V was cut by 2 bases and J by 3 bases, with 8 bases left in between. Looked up from germline, CDR1 is SEHNR and CDR2 is FQNEAQ (reference sequence). CDR3 length: 15 amino acids. The CDR3 region has the DNA TGTGCCAGCAGCTTACAAGGGAATGGGGCCAACGTCCTGACTTTC. Encoded protein: CASSLQGNGANVLTF.

The rearrangement links TRBV19 to TRBJ2-3, with D perhaps given as TRBD1 or TRBD2 (5 bases each). From germline, CDR1 is LNHDA and CDR2 SQIVND (reference sequence). V was pared by 6 bases and J by 1 base, with 14 bases between. This CDR3 has 15 amino acids. The CDR3 nucleotides read TGTGCCAGTAGCCCACAGGAAGCGGGCACAGATACGCAGTATTTT. It specifies CASSPQEAGTDTQYF.

The chain couples TRBV5-4 to TRBJ2-7; TRBD1 matches 12 bases. The ends lost 3 bases at V and 7 bases at J; junction bases unmatched: 5. CDR3 length: 14 residues. Germline V gene data show CDR1 as SGHNT and CDR2 as YYREEE (reference sequence). The CDR3 here is CASSSGTGGREQYF. The CDR3 coding sequence is TGTGCCAGCAGCTCAGGGACAGGGGGCCGTGAGCAGTACTTC.